This T cell receptor beta chain stems from a study of blood T cell repertoires in COVID-19. Study information: PBMCs, B-cell-depleted T cells, or T cells were the source of the cDNA or gDNA that made up the material.

This clone has just a few counts. Original analysis: For nucleated cells, counts were estimated from reference gene primer amplification. Profiled with immunoSEQ multiplex PCR; TCRdb holds only in-frame clones, not every one. D and trimming come from the DNA, and the V and J calls and clone size come from that table. The data show some 150,000 clones, approximately 88% seen once. The CDR3 is made up of 15 amino acids. V lost 5 bases, J lost 7 bases, and 20 bases lay in between. Germline lookup yields CDR1 SGHTA and CDR2 FQGNSA. The clonotype originates from a man between 60 and 75 years old with acute or convalescent COVID-19. The V and J genes are TRBV7-2 and TRBJ1-2; unclear D gene. The specimen was peripheral blood. The CDR3 spells CASSRDTLSPLGYTF. DNA of the CDR3: TGTGCCAGCAGCCGTGACACGCTCTCCCCCCTTGGCTACACCTTC. The complete variable domain, with remaining parts taken from reference TRBV7-2 and TRBJ1-2, reads GAGVSQSPSNKVTEKGKDVELRCDPISGHTALYWYRQSLGQGLEFLIYFQGNSAPDKSGLPSDRFSAERTGGSVSTLTIQRTQQEDSAVYLCASSRDTLSPLGYTFGSGTRLTVV.